The entry that follows covers one TCR beta chain sequence. Its antigen is undetermined. TCR libraries were built from approximately 520 ng of total RNA by linear amplification. TCRdb redid the calling of the reads with MiXCR, one entry per CDR3 protein. The top ten hold 2.3% of the sample, which has around 200,000 distinct CDR3 sequences, over 60% seen once. Naive CD4+ cells were sorted as CD4+CD8-CD45RO-CD45RA+; naive CD8+ as CD8+CD4-CD45RA+CD27bright. This record belongs to a study of healthy donors' naive CD4 and CD8 T cells. Study findings and constraints: CDR3 charge plus V and J genes appeared to account for about 13% of CD4/CD8 variance. Bulk sequencing left alpha and beta chains unpaired. Negatively charged CDR3s marked CD8+ lineage; positively charged CDR3s marked CD4+ lineage.

Deletions cut 7 bases from V and 6 bases from J, with 9 bases between. The CDR3 spans 10 residues. Germline loops: CDR1 SQVTM, CDR2 ANQGSEA. This clonotype was obtained from a pool of human donors in good health; the sample pools cells from several healthy donors. The sample consisted of naive CD4+ and CD8+ T cells sorted from blood, pooled from several donors. The chain carries TRBV29-1 and TRBJ2-5; D is ambiguous. The CDR3 DNA follows: TGCAGCGCCACGGAACAGACCCAGTACTTC. Its translation: CSATEQTQYF.